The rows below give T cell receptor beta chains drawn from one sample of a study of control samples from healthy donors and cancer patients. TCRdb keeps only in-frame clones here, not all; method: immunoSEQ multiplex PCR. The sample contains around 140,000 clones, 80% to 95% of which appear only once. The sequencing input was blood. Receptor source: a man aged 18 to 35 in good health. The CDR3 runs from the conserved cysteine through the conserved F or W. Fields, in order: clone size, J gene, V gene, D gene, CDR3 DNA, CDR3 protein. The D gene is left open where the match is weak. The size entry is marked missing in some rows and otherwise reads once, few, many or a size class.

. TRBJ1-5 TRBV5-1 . TGCGCCAGCAGCTTGGAAGGGAACAGTCAGCCCCAGCATTTT CASSLEGNSQPQHF
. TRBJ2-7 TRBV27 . TGTGCCAGCAGTTTAAAGGGGACAAACCGGATTCGAGGCTACGAGCAGTACTTC CASSLKGTNRIRGYEQYF
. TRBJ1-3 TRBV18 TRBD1 TGTGCCAGCTCACCGACAGGGTTCTCGGGAAACACCATATATTTT CASSPTGFSGNTIYF
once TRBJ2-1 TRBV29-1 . TGCAGCGTTGAAGATGTGGCTAAAGGTGAGCAGTTCTTC CSVEDVAKGEQFF
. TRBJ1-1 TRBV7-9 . TGTGCCAGCAGCTTACCCGGGACTGAAGCTTTCTTT CASSLPGTEAFF
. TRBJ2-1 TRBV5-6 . TGTGCCAGCAGCTTGTGGCTCACATTATACAATGAGCAGTTCTTC CASSLWLTLYNEQFF
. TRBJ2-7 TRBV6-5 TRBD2 TGTGCCAGCAGTTACTCACTAGCGGGGGGCCGGGGGCAGTACTTC CASSYSLAGGRGQYF
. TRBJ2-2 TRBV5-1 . TGCGCCAGCAGCTTGGACCCTGTCAGATCGAACACCGGGGAGCTGTTTTTT CASSLDPVRSNTGELFF
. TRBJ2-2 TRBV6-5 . TGTGCCAGCAGCCTCAACGTAGAGGGGGAGCTGTTTTTT CASSLNVEGELFF
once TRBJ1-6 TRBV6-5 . TGTGCCAGCAGTTATTTATTATCAGGTTCACCCCTCCACTTT CASSYLLSGSPLHF
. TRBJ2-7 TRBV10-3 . TGTGCCATCAGTGAGTCCCGGACGACTCTCGAGCAGTACTTC CAISESRTTLEQYF
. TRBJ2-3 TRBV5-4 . TGTGCCAGCAGCCCTAGACCAGGAGATACGCAGTATTTT CASSPRPGDTQYF
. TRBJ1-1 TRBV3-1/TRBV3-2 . TGTGCCAGCAGCCCAGGAGACATACCTTTCTTT CASSPGDIPFF
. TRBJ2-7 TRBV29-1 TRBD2 TGCAGCGTTGGACTCAGCGGGGGCTACGAGCAGTACTTC CSVGLSGGYEQYF
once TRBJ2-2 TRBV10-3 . TGTGCCATCAGTGAGTTCGATAGCAGAACTACCGGGGAGCTGTTTTTT CAISEFDSRTTGELFF
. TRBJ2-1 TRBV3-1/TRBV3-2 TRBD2 TGTGCCAGCAGCCAAGATGGGAGCGGGGGGGGATACAATGAGCAGTTCTTC CASSQDGSGGGYNEQFF